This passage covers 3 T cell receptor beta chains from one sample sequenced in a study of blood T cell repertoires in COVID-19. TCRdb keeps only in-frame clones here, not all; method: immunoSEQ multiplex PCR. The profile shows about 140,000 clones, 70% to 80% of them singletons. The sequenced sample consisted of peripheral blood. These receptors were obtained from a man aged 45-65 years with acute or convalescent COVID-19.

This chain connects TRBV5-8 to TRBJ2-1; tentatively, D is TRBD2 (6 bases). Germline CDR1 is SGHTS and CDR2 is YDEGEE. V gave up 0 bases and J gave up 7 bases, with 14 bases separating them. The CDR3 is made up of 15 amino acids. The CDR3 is CASSLASGVYNEQFF. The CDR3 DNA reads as TGTGCCAGCAGCTTGGCATCGGGGGTTTATAATGAGCAGTTCTTC. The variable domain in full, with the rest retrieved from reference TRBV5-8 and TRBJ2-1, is EAGVTQSPTHLIKTRGQQATLRCSPISGHTSVYWYQQALGLGLQFLLWYDEGEERNRGNFPPRFSGRQFPNYSSELNVNALELEDSALYLCASSLASGVYNEQFFGPGTRLTVL.

CDR3 in amino acids: CASSIGTSGQETQYF. CDR3 nucleotides: TGTGCCAGCAGCATTGGGACTAGCGGTCAAGAGACCCAGTACTTC. The chain uses TRBV9 and TRBJ2-5; 11 bases map to TRBD2. The V gene end was trimmed by 4 bases and the J gene end by 2 bases; junction bases not matched to a gene: 4. The germline V gene encodes CDR1 SGDLS and CDR2 YYNGEE. This CDR3 spans 15 amino acids.

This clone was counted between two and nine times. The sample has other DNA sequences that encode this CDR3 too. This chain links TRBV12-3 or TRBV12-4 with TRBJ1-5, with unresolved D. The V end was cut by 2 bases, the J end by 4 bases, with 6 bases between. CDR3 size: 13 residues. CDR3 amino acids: CASSLSSNQPQHF. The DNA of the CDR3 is TGTGCCAGCAGTTTATCCAGTAATCAGCCCCAGCATTTT.